The 15 T cell receptor beta chains in this list originate from one sample, sequenced in a study of blood T cell repertoires in COVID-19 (dated by TCRdb to about 2020). The library came from the immunoSEQ multiplex PCR assay. In TCRdb, the immuneACCESS table is reduced to in-frame sequences with V and J assigned. These tables do not hold every clone; where another copy was compared, an unresolved V gene accounts for under half, and the others remain unexplained. The sample records tens of thousands of clones, more than 65% of which are singletons. 25% of the sample goes to the ten largest clones. The sequencing sample was made of peripheral blood. The receptors shown here come from a man between 60 and 70 years old with acute or convalescent COVID-19.

The chain joins TRBV19 to TRBJ1-5, with 7 positions matching TRBD1. The CDR3 extends over 13 amino acids. Germline assignment: CDR1 LNHDA and CDR2 SQIVND (reference sequence). After removal of 6 bases from V and 3 bases from J, the junction contained 2 bases not matched to a gene. CDR3 DNA sequence: TGTGCCAGTAGGGACAGGTACAATCAGCCCCAGCATTTT. Amino acid sequence: CASRDRYNQPQHF.

The chain joins TRBV5-1 to TRBJ2-7, with 12 bases identical to TRBD1. The V segment lost 2 bases and the J segment 1 base; nucleotides outside the gene matches: 7. This CDR3 contains 17 residues. Germline values: CDR1 SGHRS, CDR2 YFSETQ. CDR3: CASSFGTGGDRSYEQYV. The DNA of the CDR3 is TGCGCCAGCAGCTTCGGGACAGGGGGCGACCGTTCCTACGAGCAGTACGTC.

This clone has a single count. The chain employs TRBV11-2 and TRBJ2-7; TRBD1 aligns across 7 bases. The J segment lost 4 bases and the V segment lost 5 bases, leaving 5 bases of the junction unmatched. The germline V gene encodes CDR1 SGHAT and CDR2 FQNNGV. The CDR3 spans 13 residues. Written as DNA, the CDR3 is TGTGCCAGCAGCCCCGGGACAGTATACGAGCAGTACGTC. It is translated as CASSPGTVYEQYV.

The V gene is TRBV4-1, the J gene TRBJ2-3, with 8 bases that match TRBD1. Germline loops: CDR1 MGHRA, CDR2 YSYEKL. V was clipped by 2 bases and J by 5 bases; unmatched bases: 6. The CDR3 covers 15 residues. CDR3 protein: CASSQKDRVQDTQYF. The DNA of the CDR3 is TGCGCCAGCAGCCAAAAGGACAGGGTCCAAGATACGCAGTATTTT.

This clone was seen once. This chain joins TRBV28 and TRBJ1-2; TRBD1 matches at 8 bases. Germline trimming cut 4 bases from V and 4 bases from J; bases unmatched to any gene: 11. Germline lookup yields CDR1 MDHEN and CDR2 SYDVKM. CDR3 length equals 16 residues. CDR3 sequence: CASSSVVQGVGYGYTF. The CDR3, as DNA: TGTGCCAGCAGTTCTGTAGTACAGGGGGTGGGCTATGGCTACACCTTC.

This rearrangement joins TRBV5-4 to TRBJ1-2, with D possibly TRBD1 on 6 matching bases. Germline V lookup: CDR1 SGHNT, CDR2 YYREEE (reference sequence). The CDR3 spans 15 residues. Trimming cost V 2 bases and J 4 bases, with 15 bases left between them. The CDR3 nucleotides read TGTGCCAGCAGCTTAACAGGGTTTTTGGTCTATGGCTACACCTTC. This sequence encodes CASSLTGFLVYGYTF.

This chain links TRBV7-9 with TRBJ2-7, with D perhaps matching TRBD2 (7 bases). Germline lookup yields CDR1 SEHNR and CDR2 FQNEAQ (reference sequence). The CDR3 covers 15 residues. Trimming took off 1 base at V and 3 bases at J, with 13 bases between the two ends. The CDR3 DNA follows: TGTGCCAGCAGCTTAGAAGGGGGGGTGTTCTACGAGCAGTACTTC. This sequence encodes CASSLEGGVFYEQYF. Together with reference TRBV7-9 and TRBJ2-7, the CDR3 gives the full variable domain: DTGVSQNPRHKITKRGQNVTFRCDPISEHNRLYWYRQTLGQGPEFLTYFQNEAQLEKSRLLSDRFSAERPKGSFSTLEIQRTEQGDSAMYLCASSLEGGVFYEQYFGPGTRLTVT.

This clone showed up just a few times. This chain uses TRBV30 with TRBJ2-7; D might be TRBD2 (5 bases). CDR3 length: 14 residues. V lost 2 bases and J lost 6, with 17 bases in between. CDR1 and CDR2 (germline): GTSNPN, SVGIG (reference sequence). CDR3 in amino acids: CAWSPRVGRGEQYF. For the CDR3, the DNA is TGTGCCTGGAGTCCACGGGTGGGGAGAGGCGAGCAGTACTTC.

The V call is TRBV28, the J call TRBJ2-1; D not resolved. Germline CDR1 MDHEN, CDR2 SYDVKM. The CDR3 sequence is 15 residues long. V was clipped by 3 bases and J by 0 bases, with 9 bases between them. For the CDR3, the DNA is TGTGCCAGCAGTTTGGCTGCTAGCTCCTACAATGAGCAGTTCTTC. This translates into CASSLAASSYNEQFF. Together with reference TRBV28 and TRBJ2-1, the CDR3 gives the full variable domain: DVKVTQSSRYLVKRTGEKVFLECVQDMDHENMFWYRQDPGLGLRLIYFSYDVKMKEKGDIPEGYSVSREKKERFSLILESASTNQTSMYLCASSLAASSYNEQFFGPGTRLTVL.

This chain links TRBV3-1 (or the pseudogene TRBV3-2) with TRBJ1-6, with D hard to call. Deletions cut 0 bases from V and 9 bases from J, with 9 bases between. Germline V gene lookup returns CDR1 LGHDT and CDR2 YNNKEL (reference sequence). The CDR3 has 14 residues. CDR3 region: CASSQDPGFSPLHF. The CDR3 bases are TGTGCCAGCAGCCAAGATCCAGGTTTTTCACCCCTCCACTTT.

The gene calls are TRBV7-2 and TRBJ2-3; 9 bases line up with TRBD1. Germline V gene lookup returns CDR1 SGHTA and CDR2 FQGNSA. CDR3 size: 16 residues. Germline trimming cut 0 bases from V and 2 bases from J; bases unmatched to any gene: 3. The CDR3 DNA sequence: TGTGCCAGCAGCTTAGCTGGGACAGGGTTCACAGATACGCAGTATTTT. Its protein is CASSLAGTGFTDTQYF.

This clone was seen more than once but under ten times. The chain couples TRBV28 to TRBJ2-1; 10 bases agree with TRBD1. Per germline, CDR1 MDHEN and CDR2 SYDVKM. V gave up 4 bases and J gave up 0 bases; unmatched junction bases: 9. This CDR3 has 18 amino acids. CDR3 residues: CASSSGTGVLLSYNEQFF. In nucleotides, the CDR3 is TGTGCCAGCAGTTCCGGGACAGGGGTCTTACTCTCCTACAATGAGCAGTTCTTC.

CDR3 coding DNA: TGCAGTGTGACAGGGAACTATGGCTACACCTTC. This encodes CSVTGNYGYTF. This chain uses TRBV20-1 with TRBJ1-2, with 7 bases identical to TRBD1. The V gene's germline CDR1 is DFQATT and CDR2 SNEGSKA (reference sequence). The CDR3 extends over 11 amino acids. The ends lost 7 bases at V and 2 bases at J; junction bases unmatched: 1.

This rearrangement joins TRBV2 to TRBJ2-5, with TRBD1 as a possible D gene (5 bases). Germline lookup yields CDR1 SNHLY and CDR2 FYNNEI. V was pared by 6 bases and J by 5 bases, with 19 bases between. The CDR3 has 15 amino acids. The CDR3 reads CASRTRPQGWETQYF. The CDR3 DNA sequence: TGTGCCAGCAGGACCCGGCCGCAGGGTTGGGAGACCCAGTACTTC.

The chain carries TRBV15 and TRBJ1-1, with 7 bases identical to TRBD1. The junction had 2 bases not matched to a gene; V was cut back by 0 bases and J by 1 base. CDR3 length equals 15 residues. The germline gives CDR1 LNHNV, CDR2 YYDKDF (reference sequence). The CDR3 is CATSRDPGGNTEAFF. The CDR3 DNA reads as TGTGCCACCAGCAGAGATCCAGGGGGGAACACTGAAGCTTTCTTT.